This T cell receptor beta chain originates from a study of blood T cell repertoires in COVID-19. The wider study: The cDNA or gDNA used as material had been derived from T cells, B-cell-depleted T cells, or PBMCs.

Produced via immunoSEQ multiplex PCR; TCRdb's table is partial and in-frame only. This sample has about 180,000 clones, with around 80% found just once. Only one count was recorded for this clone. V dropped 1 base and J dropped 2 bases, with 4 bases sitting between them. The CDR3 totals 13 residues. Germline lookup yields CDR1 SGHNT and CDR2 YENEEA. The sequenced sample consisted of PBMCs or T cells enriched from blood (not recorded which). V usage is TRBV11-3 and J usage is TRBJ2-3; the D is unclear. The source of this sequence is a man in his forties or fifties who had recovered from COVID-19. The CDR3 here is CASSLGLTDTQYF. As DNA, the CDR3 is TGTGCCAGCAGCTTAGGGCTCACAGATACGCAGTATTTT.